This T cell receptor (beta chain) was obtained from a study of cytomegalovirus exposure and HLA in healthy donors. Regarding this clone: The antigen is undetermined.

Germline trimming cut 0 bases from V and 4 bases from J; bases unmatched to any gene: 8. The germline CDR1 and CDR2 sequences are SGHRS and YFSETQ. The CDR3 spans 17 residues. Primers for the PCR totalled 60 Vbeta and 13 Jbeta. Clones were sequenced by immunoSEQ multiplex PCR, and TCRdb holds only the in-frame ones, with some missing. The repertoire table contains 70,000 or so clones. The study's findings and limits: As was reported, the classifier diagnosed cytomegalovirus status with high specificity and sensitivity. In a later analysis, a missense DCLRE1C variant was linked to TCR beta V- and J-gene trimming.

The sequence derives from a man aged 35 to 55 in good health and CMV-seronegative. The sequenced material came from PBMCs. J is TRBJ2-7 and V is TRBV5-1; 12 positions match TRBD2. In DNA form, the CDR3 reads TGCGCCAGCAGCTTGGGCGTTGCACTAGCGGGGGGTTACGAGCAGTACTTC. Translation: CASSLGVALAGGYEQYF.